This TCR beta chain was observed in a study of CD8+CD57+ T cells in acquired aplastic anemia. Study-wide background: Sorting CD4+ and CD8+ cells gave DNA averaging approximately 3 ug. Researchers reported that healthy donors averaged approximately 10 million reads for CD4+ cells. Study outcomes and limitations: Significant differences in CD8+ Simpson's diversity were not observed between patients and controls. Researchers report that twenty-nine CD8+ CDR3 sequences appeared in both patients and controls.

Per germline, CDR1 SQVTM and CDR2 ANQGSEA. The J segment lost 0 bases and the V segment lost 4 bases, leaving 6 bases of the junction unmatched. The CDR3 runs 14 residues. CDR3 and TCR beta VDJ profiling relied on genomic DNA as the template. Each CDR3 protein is one row after TCRdb ran MiXCR on the reads. The data show 90,000 to 120,000 distinct CDR3 sequences, with about half seen just once and 25% to 35% held by the top ten. This clonotype was counted many times. Its target is not known. The rearrangement joins TRBV29-1 to TRBJ2-7; TRBD1 matches at 7 bases. The sample consisted of sorted CD4+, CD8+, or CD8+CD57+ T cells (not recorded which) from PBMCs. This TCR derives from a human donor in good health, serving as a control. CDR3 sequence reads: CSVGDWDSSYEQYF. Here the CDR3 DNA reads TGCAGCGTTGGAGACTGGGACAGCTCCTACGAGCAGTACTTC.